These 26 T cell receptor beta chains came from one sample sequenced in a study of blood T cell repertoires in COVID-19. Clones were sequenced by immunoSEQ multiplex PCR, and TCRdb holds only the in-frame ones, with some missing. The sample shows 350,000 or so clones, roughly 90% of them seen only once. Sequencing was performed on PBMCs or T cells enriched from blood (not recorded which). Receptors originate from a woman aged 25-40 years who had been exposed to COVID-19.

V usage is TRBV5-1 and J usage is TRBJ2-3; TRBD2 is a possible D gene (5 bases). Trimming cost V 4 bases and J 2 bases, with 14 bases left between them. This CDR3 has 15 amino acids. Germline V CDR1 and CDR2: SGHRS, YFSETQ. CDR3 in amino acids: CASSLSGRTTDTQYF. CDR3 DNA sequence: TGCGCCAGCAGCCTAAGCGGACGTACCACAGATACGCAGTATTTT.

The chain recombines TRBV9 with TRBJ2-1, with 9 bases that match TRBD2. Germline assignment: CDR1 SGDLS and CDR2 YYNGEE. The trim removed 0 bases at V and 7 bases at J, leaving 8 bases unmatched. The CDR3 is made up of 16 amino acids. Here the CDR3 reads CASSVVAGGPINEQFF. DNA of the CDR3: TGTGCCAGCAGCGTAGTGGCGGGAGGGCCTATAAATGAGCAGTTCTTC.

This chain joins TRBV5-6 and TRBJ1-5, with D uncertain. CDR1 is SGHDT, CDR2 YYEEEE, per germline. The CDR3 has 13 amino acids. Trimming removed 0 bases at V and 5 bases at J, with 6 bases between. The CDR3 spells CASSLVQDQPQHF. In DNA form, the CDR3 reads TGTGCCAGCAGCTTGGTTCAGGATCAGCCCCAGCATTTT.

This rearrangement joins TRBV6-5 to TRBJ2-1, with 7 bases fitting TRBD2. J gave up 9 bases and V 0 bases, and 2 bases lay outside the gene matches. This CDR3 spans 13 amino acids. From germline, CDR1 is MNHEY and CDR2 SVGAGI. The CDR3 protein is CASSYSAGFEQFF. The CDR3 nucleotides are TGTGCCAGCAGTTACTCAGCGGGGTTTGAGCAGTTCTTC.

This clone showed up just once. J is TRBJ2-3 and V is TRBV2, with a weak D call TRBD2 (5 bases). V was cut by 6 bases and J by 0 bases, with 13 bases left in between. The CDR3 sequence is 15 residues long. Germline loops: CDR1 SNHLY, CDR2 FYNNEI. The CDR3 reads CASSERVYSTDTQYF. In nucleotides, the CDR3 is TGTGCCAGCAGCGAGAGGGTCTACAGCACAGATACGCAGTATTTT.

This chain connects TRBV3-1 (or the pseudogene TRBV3-2) to TRBJ2-7; 12 bases are a match to TRBD2. The CDR3 consists of 19 residues. Germline-derived CDR1 and CDR2 are LGHDT and YNNKEL (reference sequence). With 4 bases clipped from V and 0 bases from J, the junction kept 13 bases outside the gene matches. The CDR3 reads CASSLFPPGTSGSSYEQYF. The CDR3, as DNA: TGTGCCAGCAGCCTCTTTCCTCCCGGGACTAGCGGGTCCTCCTACGAGCAGTACTTC.

The chain links TRBV5-8 to TRBJ1-5; the match to TRBD1 covers 8 bases. With 4 bases clipped from V and 6 bases from J, the junction kept 9 bases outside the gene matches. This CDR3 has 15 amino acids. Germline CDR1 is SGHTS and CDR2 is YDEGEE. The CDR3 is CASSNRGGFGQPQHF. CDR3 coding DNA: TGTGCCAGCAGCAACAGGGGGGGGTTCGGTCAGCCCCAGCATTTT.

This chain links TRBV6-5 with TRBJ2-7; TRBD1 matches at 11 bases. Looked up from germline, CDR1 is MNHEY and CDR2 is SVGAGI. J gave up 4 bases and V 8 bases, and 10 bases lay outside the gene matches. There are 15 residues in the CDR3. CDR3 DNA sequence: TGTGCCAGCTCCGATCCGGGACAGGGGGGTTACGAGCAGTACTTC. Amino acid sequence: CASSDPGQGGYEQYF.

The V call is TRBV2, the J call TRBJ2-7; D might be TRBD1 (8 bases). In germline, CDR1 is SNHLY, CDR2 FYNNEI. This CDR3 region has 16 residues. With 10 bases removed from V and 0 bases from J, the gap between germline ends came to 22 bases. The CDR3 is CATQHQQGGFSYEQYF. The CDR3, as DNA: TGTGCCACCCAACACCAACAGGGGGGGTTCTCCTACGAGCAGTACTTC.

V is TRBV9 and J is TRBJ1-2, with D perhaps TRBD1 (6 bases). With 0 bases removed from V and 7 bases from J, the gap between germline ends came to 16 bases. The germline gives CDR1 SGDLS, CDR2 YYNGEE. The CDR3 is 15 amino acids. The CDR3 here is CASSVGQQAQGGYTF. In DNA form, the CDR3 reads TGTGCCAGCAGCGTAGGACAACAAGCACAGGGTGGCTACACCTTC.

The J gene is TRBJ1-5, the V gene TRBV27, with 8 bases lining up with TRBD1. With V trimmed by 5 bases and J by 4 bases, 1 base remained unmatched. Per germline, CDR1 MNHEY and CDR2 SMNVEV (reference sequence). The CDR3 length is 13 residues. The CDR3 loop is CASSQGANQPQHF. CDR3 DNA: TGTGCCAGCAGTCAGGGGGCTAATCAGCCCCAGCATTTT.

This clone came up once. The chain recombines TRBV3-1 (or the pseudogene TRBV3-2) with TRBJ1-2, with TRBD1 matching 8 bases. Looked up from germline, CDR1 is LGHDT and CDR2 is YNNKEL (reference sequence). With 6 bases clipped from V and 3 bases from J, the junction kept 6 bases outside the gene matches. The CDR3 sequence is 14 residues long. The CDR3 region is CASSRTGNDYGYTF. Written as DNA, the CDR3 is TGTGCCAGCAGTAGGACAGGGAACGACTATGGCTACACCTTC.

This chain joins TRBV2 and TRBJ1-2; 7 bases map to TRBD1. The CDR3 is made up of 14 amino acids. V trimming: 7 bases; J trimming: 3 bases; junction bases outside the gene matches: 8. Germline-derived CDR1 and CDR2 are SNHLY and FYNNEI. CDR3 DNA sequence: TGTGCCAGCAACTTACAGGGGCCAGACTATGGCTACACCTTC. It translates to CASNLQGPDYGYTF.

This chain connects TRBV29-1 to TRBJ2-5; the D gene is possibly TRBD2 (5 bases). The CDR3 runs to 12 residues. The germline gives CDR1 SQVTM, CDR2 ANQGSEA. With 4 bases removed from V and 5 bases from J, the gap between germline ends came to 11 bases. CDR3 DNA: TGCAGCGTTGGGGGAAGCGGTGAGACCCAGTACTTC. It codes for CSVGGSGETQYF.

The V and J genes are TRBV6-5 and TRBJ2-2; 7 bases are shared with TRBD2. The CDR3 sequence is 13 residues long. Losses at the gene ends were 7 bases for V and 8 bases for J; bases not matched to a gene: 7. Looked up from germline, CDR1 is MNHEY and CDR2 is SVGAGI. This CDR3 is CASNNELAGELFF. In DNA form, the CDR3 reads TGTGCCAGCAACAACGAACTAGCGGGGGAGCTGTTTTTT.

The chain couples TRBV4-1 to TRBJ2-7; D is undetermined. The CDR3 covers 15 residues. Per germline, CDR1 MGHRA and CDR2 YSYEKL. V lost 4 bases, J lost 3 bases, and 16 bases lay in between. The CDR3 bases are TGCGCCAGCAGCCTATCGGCGGATCCCAGCTACGAGCAGTACTTC. Translated: CASSLSADPSYEQYF.

The chain joins TRBV18 to TRBJ1-1, with D possibly matching TRBD1 (6 bases). Germline CDR1 reads KGHSH; CDR2 reads LQKENI. V lost 3 bases, J lost 2 bases, and 19 bases lay in between. There are 17 residues in the CDR3. CDR3 in amino acids: CASSPEATGTINTEAFF. Written as DNA, the CDR3 is TGTGCCAGCTCACCCGAGGCAACAGGGACTATTAACACTGAAGCTTTCTTT. Filled out from reference TRBV18 and TRBJ1-1, the complete variable domain reads NAGVMQNPRHLVRRRGQEARLRCSPMKGHSHVYWYRQLPEEGLKFMVYLQKENIIDESGMPKERFSAEFPKEGPSILRIQQVVRGDSAAYFCASSPEATGTINTEAFFGQGTRLTVV.

This chain's CDR3 is CASSSQGQGVVGTQYF. The DNA for the CDR3 is TGTGCCAGCAGTTCCCAGGGACAGGGGGTAGTCGGGACCCAGTACTTC. The chain couples TRBV28 to TRBJ2-5; 11 nucleotides line up with TRBD1. CDR3 length: 16 residues. The J segment lost 7 bases and the V segment lost 4 bases, leaving 11 bases of the junction unmatched. Germline assignment: CDR1 MDHEN and CDR2 SYDVKM.

The chain combines TRBV12-3 or TRBV12-4 with TRBJ2-7; D not certain. Trimming cost V 7 bases and J 4 bases, with 8 bases left between them. The CDR3 covers 11 residues. In DNA, the CDR3 is TGTGCCAGCACCACGGGTTACGAGCAGTACTTC. Its translation: CASTTGYEQYF.

V is TRBV3-1 (or the pseudogene TRBV3-2) and J is TRBJ2-3, with a tentative D call TRBD2 (6 bases). Trimming cost V 5 bases and J 0 bases, with 12 bases left between them. Germline CDR1 and CDR2: LGHDT and YNNKEL (reference sequence). This CDR3 has 15 amino acids. The CDR3 region is CASSSRLDSTDTQYF. DNA of the CDR3: TGTGCCAGCAGCTCCCGACTAGACAGCACAGATACGCAGTATTTT.

The chain uses TRBV15 and TRBJ2-1, with D possibly matching TRBD2 (6 bases). Germline CDR1 is LNHNV and CDR2 is YYDKDF (reference sequence). The CDR3 is 15 amino acids. Trimming stripped 1 base from V and 3 bases from J, with 10 bases between. The CDR3 is CATSRAGLNYNEQFF. The CDR3 DNA follows: TGTGCCACCAGCAGAGCGGGACTGAACTACAATGAGCAGTTCTTC.

The genes are TRBV28 and TRBJ2-1, with D perhaps matching TRBD1 (6 bases). The CDR3 covers 15 residues. V gave up 3 bases and J gave up 4 bases, with 13 bases separating them. Germline CDR1 is MDHEN and CDR2 is SYDVKM. The CDR3 DNA follows: TGTGCCAGCAGTTTGGCAGGGGAGAAGTACAATGAGCAGTTCTTC. Its protein is CASSLAGEKYNEQFF.

This rearrangement joins TRBV19 to TRBJ1-6, with D perhaps TRBD1 (5 bases). The V end lost 7 bases, the J end lost 7 bases, and 17 bases lay between the germline ends. Germline V gene lookup returns CDR1 LNHDA and CDR2 SQIVND (reference sequence). This CDR3 spans 15 amino acids. DNA for the CDR3: TGTGCCAGTACCACCGCAGGGCTAGGGAATTCACCCCTCCACTTT. Translated: CASTTAGLGNSPLHF.

The rearrangement uses TRBV5-6 and TRBJ2-1; perhaps TRBD2 as D (6 bases). Per the germline V gene, CDR1 is SGHDT and CDR2 is YYEEEE. Trimming left V 4 bases short and J 0 bases short, with 17 bases between. The CDR3 is made up of 17 amino acids. The CDR3 DNA is TGTGCCAGCAGCAGCTTAAGGTGGCGGGACTCCTACAATGAGCAGTTCTTC. Amino acids: CASSSLRWRDSYNEQFF.

The chain joins TRBV2 to TRBJ1-2; TRBD1 matches 8 bases. Germline CDR1 and CDR2: SNHLY and FYNNEI. The CDR3 extends over 13 amino acids. V was clipped by 6 bases and J by 8 bases; unmatched bases: 8. The DNA for the CDR3 is TGTGCCAGCAGCCCCCAGGGGGCGCGAGGCTACACCTTC. The encoded protein is CASSPQGARGYTF.

Comments on this clone: This CDR3 is also generated by other DNA sequences in the sample. The V call is TRBV5-1, the J call TRBJ2-3; no definite D call. With 0 bases removed from V and 1 base from J, the gap between germline ends came to 3 bases. The germline gives CDR1 SGHRS, CDR2 YFSETQ. The CDR3 sequence is 13 residues long. CDR3 in DNA: TGCGCCAGCAGCTTGGCCGGCACAGATACGCAGTATTTT. This gives the protein CASSLAGTDTQYF. Based on the CDR3 plus reference TRBV5-1 and TRBJ2-3, the full variable domain is KAGVTQTPRYLIKTRGQQVTLSCSPISGHRSVSWYQQTPGQGLQFLFEYFSETQRNKGNFPGRFSGRQFSNSRSEMNVSTLELGDSALYLCASSLAGTDTQYFGPGTRLTVL.